This passage covers 28 T cell receptor beta chains from one sample sequenced in a study of T cells after yellow fever vaccination. One entry per CDR3 protein results from TCRdb running MiXCR on the 5' RACE reads. This table has 300,000 or so distinct CDR3 sequences, around 8.1% appearing once. This material consisted of PBMCs, taken roughly 46 days after the first yellow fever vaccination. The receptor set was obtained from a man between 18 and 35 years old who received the YFV17D yellow fever vaccine.

There are a few counts of this clonotype. V is TRBV6-1 and J is TRBJ2-3; 8 bases are shared with TRBD2. Germline V CDR1 and CDR2: MNHNS, SASEGT. Trimming took 6 bases from V and 5 from J; bases not matched to a gene: 13. The CDR3 runs to 16 residues. The CDR3 is CASSITPGLVGDTQYF. In DNA, the CDR3 is TGTGCCAGCAGCATCACTCCGGGACTAGTGGGAGATACGCAGTATTTT.

This clonotype was seen many times. The chain combines TRBV5-4 with TRBJ1-1; unclear D gene. The V gene lost 2 bases and the J gene lost 7 bases, with 6 bases spanning the gap. Germline loops: CDR1 SGHNT, CDR2 YYREEE (reference sequence). This CDR3 has 11 residues. In nucleotides, the CDR3 is TGTGCCAGCAGCTTTTTAAGTGAAGCTTTCTTT. Its protein is CASSFLSEAFF.

The chain recombines TRBV5-4 with TRBJ2-2; TRBD2 matches 11 bases. CDR1 and CDR2 (germline): SGHNT, YYREEE (reference sequence). V was pared by 5 bases and J by 4 bases, with 10 bases of the junction left unmatched. The CDR3 covers 17 residues. The DNA of the CDR3 is TGTGCCAGCAGTTCCCGGCTAGCGGGGGGTGGCACCGGGGAGCTGTTTTTT. This codes for CASSSRLAGGGTGELFF.

The table lists this clonotype with a few counts. The rearrangement links TRBV19 to TRBJ1-2; D not resolved. Trimming pared 4 bases from V and 2 bases from J, leaving 8 bases between. Germline lookup yields CDR1 LNHDA and CDR2 SQIVND (reference sequence). This CDR3 comprises 13 residues. CDR3 region: CASSRAPNYGYTF. CDR3 in DNA: TGTGCCAGTAGTAGGGCACCCAACTATGGCTACACCTTC.

The chain combines TRBV27 with TRBJ2-7; D is undetermined. V was clipped by 3 bases and J by 0 bases, with 12 bases between them. The CDR3 loop spans 15 amino acids. In germline, CDR1 is MNHEY, CDR2 SMNVEV (reference sequence). CDR3 amino acids: CASSLPSPSSYEQYV. The CDR3 DNA follows: TGTGCCAGCAGTTTGCCGTCACCCTCCTCCTACGAGCAGTACGTC.

This clonotype has only a few counts. The rearrangement links TRBV7-2 to TRBJ1-5; TRBD1 might be the D (5 bases). Trimming cost V 6 bases and J 5 bases, with 17 bases left between them. CDR1 and CDR2 from the germline V gene are SGHTA and FQGNSA. The CDR3 totals 15 residues. This CDR3 reads CASSPPGTGYQPQHF. The DNA for the CDR3 is TGTGCCAGCAGTCCCCCAGGGACGGGCTATCAGCCCCAGCATTTT.

This clonotype was detected many times. As DNA, the CDR3 is TGTGCCAGCAGTTTATTGGGGGACGAGCAGTACTTC. Translated, it gives CASSLLGDEQYF. The rearrangement joins TRBV27 to TRBJ2-7; D could derive from TRBD1 or TRBD2 (5 bases each). The CDR3 runs 12 residues. V lost 1 base and J 5 bases, leaving 6 bases between the germline ends. Germline assignment: CDR1 MNHEY and CDR2 SMNVEV (reference sequence).

This sequence joins TRBV29-1 and TRBJ2-2; D ambiguous. This CDR3 comprises 11 residues. V dropped 2 bases and J dropped 2 bases, with 0 bases sitting between them. The germline V gene has CDR1 SQVTM and CDR2 ANQGSEA. DNA of the CDR3: TGCAGCGTTGAAAACACCGGGGAGCTGTTTTTT. Translation gives CSVENTGELFF.

The chain combines TRBV15 with TRBJ1-1; D not resolved. Germline loops: CDR1 LNHNV, CDR2 YYDKDF (reference sequence). V dropped 4 bases and J dropped 6 bases, with 12 bases sitting between them. The CDR3 is made up of 13 amino acids. Written as DNA, the CDR3 is TGTGCCACCAGCACTCTTGGTCGAGCTGAAGCTTTCTTT. Amino acid sequence: CATSTLGRAEAFF.

The chain couples TRBV20-1 to TRBJ2-2; D is ambiguous. Germline V CDR1 and CDR2: DFQATT, SNEGSKA (reference sequence). The CDR3 totals 13 residues. The germline V and J ends were trimmed by 3 bases and 3 bases, with 8 bases remaining between them. The CDR3, as DNA: TGCAGTGCTAGTTTTGTCGACACCGGGGAGCTGTTTTTT. This translates into CSASFVDTGELFF.

This clonotype has a handful of counts. The chain is built from TRBV6-2 or TRBV6-3 and TRBJ2-7; unclear D gene. Trimming stripped 6 bases from V and 7 bases from J, with 10 bases between. CDR1 is MNHEY and CDR2 is SVGEGT in the germline V gene. This CDR3 comprises 11 residues. For the CDR3, the DNA is TGTGCCAGCAGCCACGTCGGGGAGCAGTACTTC. As protein: CASSHVGEQYF.

The chain uses TRBV7-9 and TRBJ2-5, with 12 nucleotides matching TRBD2. The CDR3 runs 15 residues. The J segment lost 4 bases and the V segment lost 3 bases, leaving 3 bases of the junction unmatched. Per the germline V gene, CDR1 is SEHNR and CDR2 is FQNEAQ (reference sequence). CDR3 region: CASSFPLAGGETQYF. CDR3 in DNA: TGTGCCAGCAGCTTTCCACTAGCGGGGGGAGAGACCCAGTACTTC.

This clonotype was found a few times. The chain combines TRBV10-3 with TRBJ2-3; 11 nucleotides line up with TRBD2. This CDR3 is built from 18 residues. The trim removed 1 base at V and 2 bases at J, leaving 8 bases unmatched. CDR1 and CDR2 (germline): ENHRY, SYGVKD. This CDR3 reads CAISELSSGGPITDTQYF. The CDR3, as DNA: TGTGCCATCAGTGAGTTGTCTAGCGGGGGGCCCATCACAGATACGCAGTATTTT.

This clonotype showed up just a few times. The chain employs TRBV2 and TRBJ2-3; D remains unclear. Trimming cost V 9 bases and J 0 bases, with 13 bases left between them. Germline V gene lookup returns CDR1 SNHLY and CDR2 FYNNEI. This CDR3 region has 14 residues. The CDR3 spells CASPQDASTDTQYF. The CDR3 region has the DNA TGTGCCAGTCCGCAGGACGCTAGCACAGATACGCAGTATTTT. Full variable domain (remainder filled in from reference TRBV2 and TRBJ2-3): EPEVTQTPSHQVTQMGQEVILRCVPISNHLYFYWYRQILGQKVEFLVSFYNNEISEKSEIFDDQFSVERPDGSNFTLKIRSTKLEDSAMYFCASPQDASTDTQYFGPGTRLTVL.

The table lists this clonotype with many counts. The chain carries TRBV12-3 or TRBV12-4 and TRBJ2-5; 10 positions agree with TRBD1. Losses at the gene ends were 5 bases for V and 5 bases for J; bases not matched to a gene: 5. The CDR3 spans 14 residues. CDR3 in DNA: TGTGCCAGCAGTAACTCGGACAGGGGGGAGACCCAGTACTTC. Amino acid sequence: CASSNSDRGETQYF.

The V gene is TRBV5-1, the J gene TRBJ2-3, with D possibly TRBD1 on 6 matching bases. Trimming took off 3 bases at V and 5 bases at J, with 13 bases between the two ends. Per the germline V gene, CDR1 is SGHRS and CDR2 is YFSETQ. The CDR3 spans 14 residues. CDR3 coding DNA: TGCGCCAGCAGCTGGAACAGGGTCAGAGATACGCAGTATTTT. It is translated as CASSWNRVRDTQYF.

The chain carries TRBV12-3 or TRBV12-4 and TRBJ2-6; D might be TRBD1 or TRBD2, each matching 5 bases. This CDR3 has 14 amino acids. V was trimmed by 5 bases and J by 9 bases, leaving 14 bases between them. CDR3 protein: CASSRPGAINVLTF. As DNA, the CDR3 is TGTGCCAGCAGTCGCCCCGGGGCCATCAACGTCCTGACTTTC.

The gene calls are TRBV7-2 and TRBJ1-2; D call uncertain. The CDR3 sequence is 14 residues long. Trimming removed 5 bases from V and 4 bases from J, with 14 bases in between. Per the germline V gene, CDR1 is SGHTA and CDR2 is FQGNSA. CDR3 amino acids: CASSPTWPSYGYTF. The DNA of the CDR3 is TGTGCCAGCAGCCCAACGTGGCCCTCCTATGGCTACACCTTC.

A few counts support this clonotype. The V and J genes are TRBV3-1 and TRBJ1-1; D gene ambiguous. CDR3 length: 14 amino acids. The V and J ends lost 0 bases and 0 bases respectively, with 5 bases between them. Germline values: CDR1 LGHDT, CDR2 YNNKEL (reference sequence). The CDR3 DNA sequence: TGTGCCAGCAGCCAAGAGCCGGTGAACACTGAAGCTTTCTTT. Its translation: CASSQEPVNTEAFF.

The chain joins TRBV7-6 to TRBJ2-5, with 9 bases lining up with TRBD1. The CDR3 consists of 16 residues. V lost 0 bases to trimming and J lost 5 bases; unmatched junction nucleotides: 7. The germline gives CDR1 SGHVS, CDR2 FNYEAQ. The DNA for the CDR3 is TGTGCCAGCAGCTTAGCGCTTGGGACAGGGATGGAGACCCAGTACTTC. Translation gives CASSLALGTGMETQYF.

This sequence joins TRBV7-9 and TRBJ1-1; D not resolved. Between the trimmed V and J ends, which lost 2 bases and 7 bases, there was a span of 5 bases. The CDR3 is made up of 11 amino acids. Looked up from germline, CDR1 is SEHNR and CDR2 is FQNEAQ (reference sequence). The CDR3 bases are TGTGCCAGCAGCTTAATCGTTGAAGCTTTCTTT. Translation gives CASSLIVEAFF.

J is TRBJ1-4 and V is TRBV4-3, with 10 bases identical to TRBD1. Germline CDR1 reads LGHNA; CDR2 reads YSLEER. Losses at the gene ends were 1 base for V and 2 bases for J; bases not matched to a gene: 4. The CDR3 spans 17 residues. CDR3 sequence: CASSQGTGGTTNEKLFF. The CDR3 nucleotides are TGCGCCAGCAGCCAAGGGACAGGGGGGACTACTAATGAAAAACTGTTTTTT.

The chain has TRBV7-3 and TRBJ2-2; TRBD2 matches 7 bases. Germline V gene lookup returns CDR1 SGHTA and CDR2 FQGTGA. The CDR3 runs 15 residues. With 6 bases clipped from V and 5 bases from J, the junction kept 9 bases outside the gene matches. The CDR3 sequence: CASSMGLPATGELFF. In nucleotides, the CDR3 is TGTGCCAGCAGTATGGGACTACCCGCGACCGGGGAGCTGTTTTTT.

The rearrangement uses TRBV5-1 and TRBJ1-6; D is perhaps TRBD1 (6 bases). V lost 2 bases and J 9 bases, leaving 15 bases between the germline ends. This CDR3 region has 15 residues. Germline CDR1 SGHRS, CDR2 YFSETQ. The CDR3: CASSFSGTKGSPLHF. The DNA for the CDR3 is TGCGCCAGCAGCTTCTCCGGGACAAAAGGTTCACCCCTCCACTTT.

This clonotype was picked up a small number of times. The V and J genes are TRBV7-9 and TRBJ1-6; TRBD1 matches 7 bases. There are 15 residues in the CDR3. CDR1 SEHNR and CDR2 FQNEAQ come from the germline V gene (reference sequence). The V and J ends lost 5 bases and 11 bases, in that order; junction bases with no gene match: 12. The CDR3 nucleotides are TGTGCCAGCAGCGACCCGGGACAGAAGGATGCACCCCTCCACTTT. Amino acids: CASSDPGQKDAPLHF.

The genes are TRBV7-2 and TRBJ1-1; D ambiguous. V lost 4 bases and J lost 1, with 7 bases in between. Germline CDR1 reads SGHTA; CDR2 reads FQGNSA. This CDR3 region has 13 residues. This chain's CDR3 is CASSYDKNTEAFF. DNA of the CDR3: TGTGCCAGCAGCTACGACAAGAACACTGAAGCTTTCTTT.

The J gene is TRBJ2-2, the V gene TRBV18; possibly TRBD1 or TRBD2 for D (5 bases each). V was shortened by 0 bases and J by 6 bases, with 14 bases between the two germline ends. The CDR3 is 16 amino acids. Germline loops: CDR1 KGHSH, CDR2 LQKENI. The CDR3 sequence: CASSPPVGARAGELFF. For the CDR3, the DNA is TGTGCCAGCTCACCACCGGTAGGGGCGCGGGCCGGGGAGCTGTTTTTT. Full variable domain (rest looked up from reference TRBV18 and TRBJ2-2): NAGVMQNPRHLVRRRGQEARLRCSPMKGHSHVYWYRQLPEEGLKFMVYLQKENIIDESGMPKERFSAEFPKEGPSILRIQQVVRGDSAAYFCASSPPVGARAGELFFGEGSRLTVL.

The CDR3 loop reads CASSNRDSQETQYF. The CDR3 coding sequence is TGTGCCAGTAGTAATCGGGACAGCCAAGAGACCCAGTACTTC. This rearrangement joins TRBV19 to TRBJ2-5; 7 nucleotides align to TRBD1. Germline V gene data show CDR1 as LNHDA and CDR2 as SQIVND (reference sequence). J was trimmed by 1 base and V by 4 bases; bases with no gene match: 3. The CDR3 is 14 residues long.